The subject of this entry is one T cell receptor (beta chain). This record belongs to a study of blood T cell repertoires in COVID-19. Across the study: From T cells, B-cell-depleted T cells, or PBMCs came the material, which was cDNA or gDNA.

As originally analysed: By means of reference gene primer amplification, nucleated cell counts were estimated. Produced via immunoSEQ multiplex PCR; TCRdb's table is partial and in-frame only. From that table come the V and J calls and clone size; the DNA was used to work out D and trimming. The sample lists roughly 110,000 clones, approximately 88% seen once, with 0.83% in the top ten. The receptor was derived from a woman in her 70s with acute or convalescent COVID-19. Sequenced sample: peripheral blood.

As DNA, the CDR3 is TGTGCCAGCAGCTTAGTCCTTGGGGGGGAAGCTTTCTTT. Its protein is CASSLVLGGEAFF. The chain has TRBV7-8 and TRBJ1-1; maybe TRBD1 (5 bases). This CDR3 region has 13 residues. V was shortened by 1 base and J by 8 bases, with 11 bases between the two germline ends. Per the germline V gene, CDR1 is SGHVS and CDR2 is FQNEAQ.